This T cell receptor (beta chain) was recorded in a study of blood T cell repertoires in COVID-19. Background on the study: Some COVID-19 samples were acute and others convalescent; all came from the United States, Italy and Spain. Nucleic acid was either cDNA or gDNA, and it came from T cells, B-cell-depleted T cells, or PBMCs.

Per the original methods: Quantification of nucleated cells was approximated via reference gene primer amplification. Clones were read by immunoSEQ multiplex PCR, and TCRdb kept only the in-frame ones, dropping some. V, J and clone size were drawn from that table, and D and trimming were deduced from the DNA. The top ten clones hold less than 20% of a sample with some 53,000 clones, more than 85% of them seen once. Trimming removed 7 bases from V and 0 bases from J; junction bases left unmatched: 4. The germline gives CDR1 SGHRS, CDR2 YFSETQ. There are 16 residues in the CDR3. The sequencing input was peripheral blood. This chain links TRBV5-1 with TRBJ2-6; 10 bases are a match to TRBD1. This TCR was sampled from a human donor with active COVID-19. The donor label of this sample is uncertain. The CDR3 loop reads CASSGQGGSGANVLTF. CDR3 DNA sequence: TGCGCCAGCTCCGGACAGGGGGGCTCTGGGGCCAACGTCCTGACTTTC.